The rows below give T cell receptor beta chains drawn from one sample of a study of response to subunit inactivated influenza vaccine. In TCRdb, the RT-PCR reads were re-called with MiXCR into one record per CDR3 protein. This sample has about 170,000 distinct CDR3 sequences, with about 12% found just once. The same sample was also studied in work on T cells expressing NK-cell markers.

The starting material was CD8+ T cells sorted from PBMCs, obtained 11 to 12 days after vaccination. These receptors were taken from a man aged 45 to 65 who received an inactivated influenza vaccine. CDR3s include the opening cysteine and the closing phenylalanine or tryptophan.

j_gene	v_gene	CDR3aa
TRBJ2-5	TRBV7-2	CASSFLYGASETQYF
TRBJ2-5	TRBV12-3/TRBV12-4	CASSQGQVGGETQYF
TRBJ2-1	TRBV6-1	CASSQSGSSYNEQFF
TRBJ2-1	TRBV5-1	CASRDRLAGLLLNEQFF
TRBJ2-7	TRBV27	CASSLSREGLEQYF
TRBJ2-1	TRBV15	CATSRGDRESVYNEQFF
TRBJ2-1	TRBV5-4	CASSGRLALNNEQFF
TRBJ1-6	TRBV4-1	CASSQDSPGHQTGKHHNSPLHF
TRBJ2-2	TRBV25-1	CASNPGTGELFF
TRBJ2-7	TRBV10-3	CASGYRGQQYF